The clone carrying this TCR beta chain showed up just once. What it recognizes is unknown. The data derive from a study of cytomegalovirus exposure and HLA in healthy donors. Overall study results and limits: In vitro work confirmed that a few CMV-associated chains recognize CMV antigens.

The V segment lost 5 bases and the J segment 7 bases; nucleotides outside the gene matches: 13. There are 16 residues in the CDR3. The V gene's germline CDR1 is MDHEN and CDR2 SYDVKM. Using immunoSEQ multiplex PCR, the repertoire was profiled, and TCRdb retains in-frame clones only, with some absent. The sample includes 70,000 to 75,000 clones, 94% of them seen just once. This chain uses TRBV28 with TRBJ2-5; TRBD1 agrees at 10 bases. Material for sequencing was PBMCs. The receptor comes from a woman between 18 and 30 years old in good health and CMV-seropositive. As DNA, the CDR3 is TGTGCCAGCAGTACCCGGACAGGGGGTTGGGGAGGGACCCAGTACTTC. It yields the protein CASSTRTGGWGGTQYF.